This paragraph reports one TCR beta chain. As processed by the authors: Estimated nucleated cell counts came from reference gene primer amplification. The data were produced by immunoSEQ multiplex PCR, yet TCRdb's version contains in-frame clones alone and is incomplete. V and J calls plus clone size are reproduced from that table; the DNA served to infer D and trimming. The sample holds some 90,000 clones, 75% to 90% seen once. This sample was taken from a study of blood T cell repertoires in COVID-19. Across the study: The origin of the acute and convalescent COVID-19 samples was the United States, Italy and Spain. PBMCs, B-cell-depleted T cells, or T cells were the source of the cDNA or gDNA that made up the material.

CDR3 length equals 15 residues. In germline, CDR1 is SGDLS, CDR2 YYNGEE. With 4 bases removed from V and 4 bases from J, the gap between germline ends came to 15 bases. The chain couples TRBV9 to TRBJ1-3; perhaps TRBD1 as D (5 bases). The sample was peripheral blood. This clonotype was sampled from a man aged 80 or over with active or convalescent COVID-19. CDR3 nucleotides: TGTGCCAGCAGCCCTGGGCAGGGAAGGGGAAACACCATATATTTT. Translated, it gives CASSPGQGRGNTIYF.